The 2 T cell receptor beta chains reported below all come from one sample, sequenced in a study of blood T cell repertoires in COVID-19. Clones were read by immunoSEQ multiplex PCR, and TCRdb kept only the in-frame ones, dropping some. The sample holds 200,000 to 250,000 clones, roughly 89% seen once. Sequencing input: PBMCs or T cells enriched from blood (not recorded which). These receptors came from a middle-aged woman with acute COVID-19.

The chain recombines TRBV5-5 with TRBJ1-2; D gene uncertain. Per the germline V gene, CDR1 is SGHKS and CDR2 is YYEKEE (reference sequence). The CDR3 is 12 residues long. V was cut by 4 bases and J by 7 bases, with 11 bases left in between. The CDR3 region is CASSPTTIGYTF. The CDR3 nucleotides read TGTGCCAGCAGCCCAACTACTATTGGCTACACCTTC.

The chain employs TRBV30 and TRBJ1-2; 9 nucleotides match TRBD1. This CDR3 spans 14 amino acids. Germline V lookup: CDR1 GTSNPN, CDR2 SVGIG (reference sequence). Trimming at V came to 4 bases and at J to 5 bases, leaving 8 bases not matched to a gene. CDR3 DNA sequence: TGTGCCTGGACCCTGGGGGGACAGGGTTATGGCTACACCTTC. It translates to CAWTLGGQGYGYTF.